The 17 T cell receptor beta chains presented below share a single source sample, sequenced in a study of shared clonotypes between healthy human individuals (TCRdb year 2020). The library was prepared using the immunoSEQ multiplex PCR assay. Entries here come from immuneACCESS through TCRdb and include only in-frame sequences with V and J called. Some clones fail to appear in such tables; in the studies checked, an unresolved V gene covers under half of the shortfall, and the cause of the remainder is unknown. In this sample the table shows 2 million to 2.5 million clones, about nine tenths of which occur a single time. The ten largest clonotypes hold approximately 0.4% of the sample. Sequences were obtained from naive CD4+ T cells from PBMCs. The cell subset or site label, as the study defines it: CD45RA+ positively selected. Source of these receptors: a man between 18 and 35 years old in good health. Some clones in this sample may be carry-over from other donors' samples.

The rearrangement joins TRBV15 to TRBJ2-5, with D possibly called TRBD1 or TRBD2 (6 bases each). Germline CDR1 and CDR2: LNHNV and YYDKDF (reference sequence). The CDR3 sequence is 17 residues long. Trimming pared 0 bases from V and 5 bases from J, leaving 19 bases between. CDR3 amino acids: CATSRDRGQGSRETQYF. CDR3 coding DNA: TGTGCCACCAGCAGAGATCGGGGGCAGGGGTCGCGGGAGACCCAGTACTTC.

The V gene is TRBV30, the J gene TRBJ2-1, with 9 nucleotides matching TRBD2. The V segment lost 5 bases and the J segment 0 bases; nucleotides outside the gene matches: 2. The CDR3 has 14 residues. CDR1 and CDR2 from the germline V gene are GTSNPN and SVGIG (reference sequence). The CDR3, as DNA: TGTGCCTGGCAGCGGGAGGCCTCCTACAATGAGCAGTTCTTC. It codes for CAWQREASYNEQFF.

CDR3 region: CASSASWGGDQPQHF. In nucleotides, the CDR3 is TGTGCCAGCAGCGCATCATGGGGAGGGGATCAGCCCCAGCATTTT. The chain uses TRBV28 and TRBJ1-5; a possible D gene is TRBD1 (5 bases). Germline V gives CDR1 MDHEN, CDR2 SYDVKM. The CDR3 consists of 15 residues. V lost 6 bases and J 5 bases, leaving 17 bases between the germline ends.

The V call is TRBV6-1, the J call TRBJ1-2, with D maybe TRBD1 (5 bases). The CDR3 is 13 amino acids. From germline, CDR1 is MNHNS and CDR2 SASEGT. V was pared by 7 bases and J by 6 bases, with 15 bases between. The DNA for the CDR3 is TGTGCCAGCACCCCGTGGGGGTACGATGGCTACACCTTC. Translation gives CASTPWGYDGYTF.

CDR3 protein: CASSTRTGGFTEAFF. CDR3 nucleotide sequence: TGTGCCAGTAGTACGAGGACAGGGGGCTTTACTGAAGCTTTCTTT. V gene TRBV19 combines with J gene TRBJ1-1, with 11 bases fitting TRBD1. Trimming took 4 bases from V and 5 from J; bases not matched to a gene: 6. The length of the CDR3 is 15 residues. The germline V gene has CDR1 LNHDA and CDR2 SQIVND (reference sequence).

CDR3 sequence reads: CASSLSSGREQYF. The CDR3 DNA sequence: TGTGCCAGCAGCTTATCTAGCGGGAGAGAGCAGTACTTC. The rearrangement joins TRBV7-7 to TRBJ2-7; 10 positions agree with TRBD2. The germline V gene has CDR1 SSHAT and CDR2 FNYEAQ (reference sequence). This CDR3 contains 13 residues. Trimming cost V 2 bases and J 7 bases; bases outside gene matches: 2. The variable domain in full, completed from reference TRBV7-7 and TRBJ2-7, reads GAGVSQSPRYKVTKRGQDVTLRCDPISSHATLYWYQQALGQGPEFLTYFNYEAQPDKSGLPSDRFSAERPEGSISTLTIQRTEQRDSAMYRCASSLSSGREQYFGPGTRLTVT.

The chain is built from TRBV5-1 and TRBJ2-3; TRBD1 matches 9 bases. The J segment lost 6 bases and the V segment lost 4 bases, leaving 9 bases of the junction unmatched. CDR1 is SGHRS and CDR2 is YFSETQ in the germline V gene. This CDR3 region has 15 residues. CDR3 protein: CASSPGTGRFDTQYF. CDR3 DNA: TGCGCCAGCAGCCCTGGGACAGGGCGGTTTGATACGCAGTATTTT. The whole variable domain, filled in from reference TRBV5-1 and TRBJ2-3, reads KAGVTQTPRYLIKTRGQQVTLSCSPISGHRSVSWYQQTPGQGLQFLFEYFSETQRNKGNFPGRFSGRQFSNSRSEMNVSTLELGDSALYLCASSPGTGRFDTQYFGPGTRLTVL.

A note on this clone: Other nucleotide sequences in the sample specify the same CDR3. The chain uses TRBV30 and TRBJ1-1; maybe TRBD1 (6 bases). V was pared by 0 bases and J by 5 bases, with 7 bases between. CDR3 length: 12 residues. Germline CDR1 is GTSNPN and CDR2 is SVGIG (reference sequence). The CDR3 here is CAWSVGGTEAFF. Here the CDR3 DNA reads TGTGCCTGGAGTGTAGGGGGGACTGAAGCTTTCTTT.

The rearrangement links TRBV27 to TRBJ2-1; 9 bases match TRBD2. Germline V CDR1 and CDR2: MNHEY, SMNVEV (reference sequence). Trimming removed 5 bases from V and 5 bases from J; junction bases left unmatched: 4. The CDR3 spans 14 residues. The CDR3 loop reads CASSEVAGDNEQFF. CDR3 sequence (DNA): TGTGCCAGCAGTGAGGTAGCGGGGGACAATGAGCAGTTCTTC.

This clone has just one count. This sequence joins TRBV12-1 and TRBJ2-7; no check of the table's D call, TRBD2, against the DNA was made. TRBV12-1 is designated a pseudogene. The CDR3 totals 15 residues. CDR3 DNA sequence: TGTGCCAGCAGCTTTTGGGGGGGTTCCGCCTACGAGCAGTACTTC. Protein sequence: CASSFWGGSAYEQYF.

Worth noting for this clone: Within the sample, other DNA sequences also encode this same CDR3. The chain joins TRBV5-1 to TRBJ1-1; a weak D match, TRBD1 (5 bases). The CDR3 totals 15 residues. Trimming pared 2 bases from V and 2 bases from J, leaving 13 bases between. Germline values: CDR1 SGHRS, CDR2 YFSETQ. The CDR3, as DNA: TGCGCCAGCAGCTTATCAAGGGGCTTTAACACTGAAGCTTTCTTT. This codes for CASSLSRGFNTEAFF.

The V call is TRBV11-1, the J call TRBJ2-7; D is possibly TRBD1 or TRBD2 (6 bases each). This CDR3 is built from 15 residues. The germline V gene has CDR1 SGHAT and CDR2 FQDESV (reference sequence). V dropped 0 bases and J dropped 2 bases, with 11 bases sitting between them. DNA of the CDR3: TGTGCCAGCAGCTTAGCGAGGGGGGTTACCTACGAGCAGTACTTC. Amino acid sequence: CASSLARGVTYEQYF.

This clone showed up just once. This sequence joins TRBV10-3 and TRBJ2-5; 12 bases line up with TRBD2. The germline V gene encodes CDR1 ENHRY and CDR2 SYGVKD. The CDR3 totals 17 residues. Unmatched junction bases numbered 7, after V lost 4 bases and J lost 1 base. The CDR3 spells CAISAGLAGESQETQYF. For the CDR3, the DNA is TGTGCCATCAGTGCGGGACTAGCGGGCGAAAGCCAAGAGACCCAGTACTTC.

The genes are TRBV11-1 and TRBJ2-7; D gene uncertain. The CDR3 spans 11 residues. Germline CDR1 reads SGHAT; CDR2 reads FQDESV (reference sequence). Between the trimmed V and J ends, which lost 5 bases and 5 bases, there was a span of 7 bases. In DNA form, the CDR3 reads TGTGCCAGCAGCCTGGCCAACGAGCAGTACTTC. Translation gives CASSLANEQYF.

A remark on this clone: Other DNA variants within this sample encode the same CDR3. This rearrangement joins TRBV5-1 to TRBJ2-2; D is uncertain. This CDR3 is built from 12 residues. Trimming stripped 4 bases from V and 6 bases from J, with 7 bases between. The V gene's germline CDR1 is SGHRS and CDR2 YFSETQ. Written as DNA, the CDR3 is TGCGCCAGCAGCCCGGAATCCGGGGAGCTGTTTTTT. Translation: CASSPESGELFF.

About this clone: Additional DNA sequences in this sample encode the identical CDR3. The chain couples TRBV29-1 to TRBJ2-1; D is ambiguous. Germline values: CDR1 SQVTM, CDR2 ANQGSEA. V was pared by 4 bases and J by 0 bases, with 7 bases between. The CDR3 has 13 residues. Written as DNA, the CDR3 is TGCAGCGTTGGGTCAGGCTCCTACAATGAGCAGTTCTTC. Protein sequence: CSVGSGSYNEQFF.

Concerning this clone: The same CDR3 also results from other DNA sequences found in this sample. V usage is TRBV27 and J usage is TRBJ1-2, with D perhaps matching TRBD1 (5 bases). V was shortened by 2 bases and J by 1 base, with 8 bases between the two germline ends. Germline V gives CDR1 MNHEY, CDR2 SMNVEV (reference sequence). The CDR3 extends over 14 amino acids. CDR3 sequence reads: CASSLVQGNYGYTF. In DNA form, the CDR3 reads TGTGCCAGCAGTTTAGTCCAGGGTAACTATGGCTACACCTTC.